The source of this T cell receptor (beta chain) is a study of cytomegalovirus exposure and HLA in healthy donors. V gave up 0 bases and J gave up 4 bases; unmatched junction bases: 4. This CDR3 has 15 amino acids. CDR1 is SGDLS and CDR2 is YYNGEE in the germline V gene. With regard to this clone: The antigen is undetermined.

The study ran its PCR with 60 Vbeta and 13 Jbeta primers. Method: immunoSEQ multiplex PCR; TCRdb's copy keeps in-frame clones and lacks some. The table shows around 170,000 clones, with roughly three quarters occurring only once. Points from the study as a whole: Reports state that TCR beta sequences accurately predicted most subjects' HLA-A and HLA-B alleles. There was a cluster of highly shared sequence variants that was likely a sequencing artifact.

The sequenced sample was PBMCs. The rearrangement links TRBV9 to TRBJ2-1, with TRBD2 matching 7 bases. The sequence derives from a woman aged 40 to 50 in good health and CMV-seropositive. The CDR3 sequence: CASSVDGTTYNEQFF. CDR3 coding DNA: TGTGCCAGCAGCGTAGATGGGACTACTTACAATGAGCAGTTCTTC.